Below are 13 T cell receptor beta chains sequenced from a single sample in a study of T cells in Graves' hyperthyroidism and ophthalmopathy. RNA transcripts served as the template for amplifying TCR beta CDR3 regions. During a first-round RT-PCR of the TCR CDR3, the HTBI primer set was used. From the multiplex PCR reads, TCRdb called clonotypes with MiXCR, one entry per CDR3 protein. The sample has roughly 530,000 distinct CDR3 sequences; about 15% are singletons. Sequenced material: blood. These receptor sequences come from a woman aged 18-29 years with Graves' ophthalmopathy.

The rearrangement links TRBV12-3 or TRBV12-4 to TRBJ1-2; TRBD1 aligns across 8 bases. Losses at the gene ends were 6 bases for V and 3 bases for J; bases not matched to a gene: 6. The CDR3 totals 14 residues. The CDR3 protein is CASRWDRLDYGYTF. CDR3 bases: TGTGCCAGCAGGTGGGACAGGCTAGACTATGGCTACACCTTC.

This clonotype was detected many times. The J gene is TRBJ2-5, the V gene TRBV5-1; D may correspond to TRBD1 or TRBD2 (5 bases each). The CDR3 contains 14 residues. The V and J ends lost 2 bases and 6 bases respectively, with 14 bases between them. Per the germline V gene, CDR1 is SGHRS and CDR2 is YFSETQ. CDR3 sequence: CASSFRDLKQTQYF. CDR3 bases: TGCGCCAGCAGCTTCCGGGACCTCAAGCAGACCCAGTACTTC.

This clonotype was observed at least ten times. This sequence joins TRBV29-1 and TRBJ1-1, with D possibly matching TRBD1 (6 bases). This CDR3 comprises 12 residues. Germline V gives CDR1 SQVTM, CDR2 ANQGSEA. The V end lost 7 bases, the J end lost 8 bases, and 17 bases lay between the germline ends. CDR3 bases: TGCAGCGCTCCCGGGACACAGAAGGAAGCTTTCTTT. Protein sequence: CSAPGTQKEAFF.

The chain combines TRBV19 with TRBJ1-2; no firm D call. Germline-derived CDR1 and CDR2 are LNHDA and SQIVND (reference sequence). Trimming removed 7 bases at V and 4 bases at J, with 22 bases between. CDR3 length: 16 amino acids. In DNA, the CDR3 is TGTGCCAGTACTGACTACCCCCGGGGTAGCGCCTATGGCTACACCTTC. It specifies CASTDYPRGSAYGYTF.

This clonotype has only a few counts. The rearrangement uses TRBV4-1 and TRBJ2-1; tentative D call: TRBD1 (7 bases). The CDR3 contains 15 residues. Trimming pared 3 bases from V and 8 bases from J, leaving 17 bases between. Germline assignment: CDR1 MGHRA and CDR2 YSYEKL. The CDR3 DNA sequence: TGCGCCAGCAGCCAGGAGGGGGCAGGGTGGGATGAGCAGTTCTTC. Its translation: CASSQEGAGWDEQFF.

This chain uses TRBV10-3 with TRBJ2-3; D is unclear. This CDR3 spans 17 amino acids. Germline values: CDR1 ENHRY, CDR2 SYGVKD. Trimming shortened V by 0 bases and J by 1 base, and 14 bases separated the two germline ends. The CDR3 loop reads CAISESGLRPGTDTQYF. DNA of the CDR3: TGTGCCATCAGTGAGTCGGGGTTGCGCCCCGGCACAGATACGCAGTATTTT.

This chain links TRBV11-2 with TRBJ2-3; 13 positions agree with TRBD2. This CDR3 region has 19 residues. The ends lost 4 bases at V and 0 bases at J; junction bases unmatched: 10. CDR1 and CDR2 (germline): SGHAT, FQNNGV. As DNA, the CDR3 is TGTGCCAGCAGCTCGAGGACTAGCGGGAGAGCTACTAGCACAGATACGCAGTATTTT. Amino acids: CASSSRTSGRATSTDTQYF.

Worth noting for this clonotype: At one of its ends the junction is not consistent with the germline gene, which may arise from a read error. The gene calls are TRBV27 and TRBJ1-6, with D unclear. Germline loops: CDR1 MNHEY, CDR2 SMNVEV (reference sequence). This CDR3 spans 16 amino acids. The CDR3 here is CASSLSEASHNSPLHF. CDR3 DNA sequence: TGTGCCAGCAGTTTAAGCGAAGCCTCCCATAATTCACCCCTCCACTTT.

This clonotype has a count of ten or more. The CDR3 protein is CASSLGQGLYNEQFF. The CDR3, as DNA: TGTGCCAGCAGCTTGGGCCAGGGACTTTACAATGAGCAGTTCTTC. The chain employs TRBV5-8 and TRBJ2-1, with D maybe TRBD2 (6 bases). There are 15 residues in the CDR3. Germline-derived CDR1 and CDR2 are SGHTS and YDEGEE. The germline V and J ends were trimmed by 0 bases and 4 bases, with 11 bases remaining between them.

Ten or more counts support this clonotype. The chain employs TRBV7-9 and TRBJ2-3; 8 bases match TRBD1. The germline CDR1 and CDR2 sequences are SEHNR and FQNEAQ (reference sequence). This CDR3 comprises 15 residues. V trimming: 5 bases; J trimming: 1 base; junction bases outside the gene matches: 5. CDR3 nucleotide sequence: TGTGCCAGCAGCCGACCACAGGGGGGCACAGATACGCAGTATTTT. This encodes CASSRPQGGTDTQYF.

This clonotype was picked up a small number of times. The rearrangement uses TRBV29-1 and TRBJ2-3, with 7 bases lining up with TRBD2. V dropped 4 bases and J dropped 8; count of bases not matched to a gene: 3. Looked up from germline, CDR1 is SQVTM and CDR2 is ANQGSEA. The CDR3 has 11 residues. The CDR3 spells CSVGGGGTQYF. The CDR3 DNA reads as TGCAGCGTTGGCGGCGGGGGTACGCAGTATTTT.

The chain couples TRBV6-1 to TRBJ2-5; no clear D gene. The ends were cut back, 6 bases at V and 1 base at J, with 6 bases in the middle. Germline V gene lookup returns CDR1 MNHNS and CDR2 SASEGT. This CDR3 has 12 amino acids. CDR3 DNA: TGTGCCAGCAGGAGCCCCCAAGAGACCCAGTACTTC. This translates into CASRSPQETQYF.

This clonotype was recorded many times. V gene TRBV3-1 combines with J gene TRBJ1-3; maybe TRBD1 (6 bases). Deletions cut 3 bases from V and 4 bases from J, with 10 bases between. This CDR3 has 14 residues. Germline-derived CDR1 and CDR2 are LGHDT and YNNKEL (reference sequence). CDR3 amino acids: CASSQAGEGNTIYF. The DNA for the CDR3 is TGTGCCAGCAGCCAGGCAGGGGAAGGAAACACCATATATTTT.